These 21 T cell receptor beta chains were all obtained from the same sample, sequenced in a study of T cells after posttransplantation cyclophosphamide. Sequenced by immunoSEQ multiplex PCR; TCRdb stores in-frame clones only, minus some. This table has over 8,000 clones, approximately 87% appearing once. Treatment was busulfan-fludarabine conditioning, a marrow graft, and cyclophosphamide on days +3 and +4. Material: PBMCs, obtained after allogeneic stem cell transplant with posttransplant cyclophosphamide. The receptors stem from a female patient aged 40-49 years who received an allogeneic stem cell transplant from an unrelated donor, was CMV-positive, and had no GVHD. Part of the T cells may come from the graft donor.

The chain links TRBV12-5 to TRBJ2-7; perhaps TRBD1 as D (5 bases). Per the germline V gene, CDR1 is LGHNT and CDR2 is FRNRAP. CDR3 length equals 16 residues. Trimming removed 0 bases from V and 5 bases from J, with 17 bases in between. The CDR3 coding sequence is TGTGCTAGTGGTTTGGTACTGTCCAGGGAAGGAAACGAGCAGTACTTC. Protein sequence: CASGLVLSREGNEQYF.

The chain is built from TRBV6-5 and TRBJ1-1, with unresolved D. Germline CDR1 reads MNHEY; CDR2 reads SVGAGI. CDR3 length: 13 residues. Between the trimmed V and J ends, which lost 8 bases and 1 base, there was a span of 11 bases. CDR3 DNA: TGTGCCAGCTCCATTGGCAGGAACACTGAAGCTTTCTTT. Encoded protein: CASSIGRNTEAFF.

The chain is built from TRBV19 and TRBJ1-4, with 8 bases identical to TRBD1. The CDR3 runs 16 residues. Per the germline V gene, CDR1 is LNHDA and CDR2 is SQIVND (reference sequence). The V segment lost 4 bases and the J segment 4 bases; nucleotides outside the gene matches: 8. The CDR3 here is CASSRARGQNNEKLFF. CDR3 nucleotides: TGTGCCAGTAGTAGAGCCAGGGGGCAGAATAATGAAAAACTGTTTTTT.

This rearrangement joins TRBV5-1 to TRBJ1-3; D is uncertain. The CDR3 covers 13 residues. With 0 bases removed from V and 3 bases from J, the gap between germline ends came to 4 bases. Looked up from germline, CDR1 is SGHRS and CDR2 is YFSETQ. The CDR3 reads CASSLGVGNTIYF. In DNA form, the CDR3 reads TGCGCCAGCAGCTTGGGAGTTGGAAACACCATATATTTT.

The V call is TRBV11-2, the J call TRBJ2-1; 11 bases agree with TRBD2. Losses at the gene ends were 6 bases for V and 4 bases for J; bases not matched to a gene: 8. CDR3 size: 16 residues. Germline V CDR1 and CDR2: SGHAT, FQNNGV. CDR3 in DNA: TGTGCCAGCAGTTCCTTTACTAGCGGGGGTTACAATGAGCAGTTCTTC. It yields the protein CASSSFTSGGYNEQFF.

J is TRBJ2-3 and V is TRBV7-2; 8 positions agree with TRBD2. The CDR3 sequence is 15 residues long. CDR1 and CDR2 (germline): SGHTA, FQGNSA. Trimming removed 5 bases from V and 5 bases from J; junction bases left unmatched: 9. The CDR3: CASSPSGGRGDTQYF. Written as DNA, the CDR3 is TGTGCCAGCAGCCCCTCGGGGGGGCGGGGAGATACGCAGTATTTT.

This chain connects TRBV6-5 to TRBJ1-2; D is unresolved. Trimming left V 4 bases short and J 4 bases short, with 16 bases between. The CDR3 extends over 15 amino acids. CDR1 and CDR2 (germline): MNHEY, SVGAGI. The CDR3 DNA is TGTGCCAGCAGTTCTCCCGGACTCAACCCCTATGGCTACACCTTC. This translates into CASSSPGLNPYGYTF.

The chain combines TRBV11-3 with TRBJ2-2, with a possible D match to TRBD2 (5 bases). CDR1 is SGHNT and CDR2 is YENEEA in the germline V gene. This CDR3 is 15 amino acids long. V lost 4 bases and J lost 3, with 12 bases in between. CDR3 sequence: CASSSRDPHTGELFF. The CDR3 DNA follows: TGTGCCAGCAGCTCCCGGGATCCCCACACCGGGGAGCTGTTTTTT.

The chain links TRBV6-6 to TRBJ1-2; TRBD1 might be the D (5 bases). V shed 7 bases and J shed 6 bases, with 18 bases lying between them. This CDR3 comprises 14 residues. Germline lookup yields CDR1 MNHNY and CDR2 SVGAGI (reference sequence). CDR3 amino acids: CASTDRQPGHGYTF. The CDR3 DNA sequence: TGTGCCAGCACCGACCGGCAACCAGGGCATGGCTACACCTTC.

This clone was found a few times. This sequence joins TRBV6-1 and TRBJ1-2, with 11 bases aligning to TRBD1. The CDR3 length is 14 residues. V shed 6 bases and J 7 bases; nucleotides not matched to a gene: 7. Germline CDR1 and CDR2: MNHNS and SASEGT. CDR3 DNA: TGTGCCAGCAGCTCGGACAGGGGGCGGGGTGGCTACACCTTC. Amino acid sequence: CASSSDRGRGGYTF.

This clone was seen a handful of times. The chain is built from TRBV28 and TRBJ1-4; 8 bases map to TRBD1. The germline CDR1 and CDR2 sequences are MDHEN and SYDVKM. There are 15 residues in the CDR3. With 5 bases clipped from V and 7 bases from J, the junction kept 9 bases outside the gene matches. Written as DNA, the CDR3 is TGTGCCAGCAGTGGAACGGGACAGGTCACTGAAAAACTGTTTTTT. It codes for CASSGTGQVTEKLFF.

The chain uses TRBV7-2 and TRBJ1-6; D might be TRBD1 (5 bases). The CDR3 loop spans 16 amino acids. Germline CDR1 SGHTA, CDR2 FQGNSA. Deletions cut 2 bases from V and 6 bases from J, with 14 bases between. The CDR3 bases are TGTGCCAGCAGCTTAAACGGCGCAGGGTCTAATTCACCCCTCCACTTT. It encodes CASSLNGAGSNSPLHF.

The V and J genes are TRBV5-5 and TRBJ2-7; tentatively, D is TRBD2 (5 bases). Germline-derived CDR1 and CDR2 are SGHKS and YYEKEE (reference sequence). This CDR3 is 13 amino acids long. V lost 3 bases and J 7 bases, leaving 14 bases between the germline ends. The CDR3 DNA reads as TGTGCCAGCAGCTACACGAGGGTCGGGGAGCAGTACTTC. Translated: CASSYTRVGEQYF.

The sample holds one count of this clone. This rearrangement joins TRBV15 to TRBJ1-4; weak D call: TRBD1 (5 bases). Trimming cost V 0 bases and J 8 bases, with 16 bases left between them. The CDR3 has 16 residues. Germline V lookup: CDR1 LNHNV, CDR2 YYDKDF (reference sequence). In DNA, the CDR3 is TGTGCCACCAGCAGAGATGCGGCCAGGGTAGGCGAAAAACTGTTTTTT. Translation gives CATSRDAARVGEKLFF.

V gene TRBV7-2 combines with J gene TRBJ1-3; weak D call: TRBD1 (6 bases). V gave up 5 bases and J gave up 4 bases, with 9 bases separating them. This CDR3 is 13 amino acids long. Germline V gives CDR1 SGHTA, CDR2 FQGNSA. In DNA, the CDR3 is TGTGCCAGCAGCCAAAGGGGGGGAAACACCATATATTTT. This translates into CASSQRGGNTIYF.

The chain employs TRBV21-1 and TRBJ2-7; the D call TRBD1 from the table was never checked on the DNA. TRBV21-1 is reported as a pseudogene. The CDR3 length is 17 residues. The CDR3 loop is CASSKVEAGDCPYEQYF. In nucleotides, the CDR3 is TGTGCCAGCAGCAAAGTCGAAGCAGGGGATTGTCCCTACGAGCAGTACTTC.

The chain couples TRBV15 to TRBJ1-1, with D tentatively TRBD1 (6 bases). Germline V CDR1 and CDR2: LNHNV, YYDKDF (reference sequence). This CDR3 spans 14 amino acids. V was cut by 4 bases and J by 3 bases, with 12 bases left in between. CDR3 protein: CATSILGGDTEAFF. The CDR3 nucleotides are TGTGCCACCAGCATCTTAGGGGGGGACACTGAAGCTTTCTTT.

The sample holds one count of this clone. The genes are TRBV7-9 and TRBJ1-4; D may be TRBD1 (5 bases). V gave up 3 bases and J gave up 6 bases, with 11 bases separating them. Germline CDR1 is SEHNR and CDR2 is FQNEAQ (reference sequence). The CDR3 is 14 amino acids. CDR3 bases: TGTGCCAGCAGCTTGTTGGACACTTATGAAAAACTGTTTTTT. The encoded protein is CASSLLDTYEKLFF.

The CDR3 DNA reads TGTGCCAGCAACCTGGACAGGATACTACAAGAGACCCAGTACTTC. Its translation is CASNLDRILQETQYF. This chain joins TRBV6-1 and TRBJ2-5, with 7 bases that match TRBD1. The V and J ends lost 7 bases and 2 bases, in that order; junction bases with no gene match: 10. The CDR3 sequence is 15 residues long. CDR1 and CDR2 from the germline V gene are MNHNS and SASEGT.

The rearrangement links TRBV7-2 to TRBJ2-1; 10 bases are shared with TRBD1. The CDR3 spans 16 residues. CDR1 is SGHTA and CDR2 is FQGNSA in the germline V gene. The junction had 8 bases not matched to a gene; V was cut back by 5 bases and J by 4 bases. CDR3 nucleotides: TGTGCCAGCAGCAGACGACAGGGGGCTCTGTACAATGAGCAGTTCTTC. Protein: CASSRRQGALYNEQFF.

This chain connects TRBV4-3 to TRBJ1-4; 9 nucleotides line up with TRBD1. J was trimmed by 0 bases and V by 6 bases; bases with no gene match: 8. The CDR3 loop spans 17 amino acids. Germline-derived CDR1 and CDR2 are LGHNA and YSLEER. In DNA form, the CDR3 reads TGCGCCAGCAGAACAGACAGGGGGGGTGCAACTAATGAAAAACTGTTTTTT. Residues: CASRTDRGGATNEKLFF.